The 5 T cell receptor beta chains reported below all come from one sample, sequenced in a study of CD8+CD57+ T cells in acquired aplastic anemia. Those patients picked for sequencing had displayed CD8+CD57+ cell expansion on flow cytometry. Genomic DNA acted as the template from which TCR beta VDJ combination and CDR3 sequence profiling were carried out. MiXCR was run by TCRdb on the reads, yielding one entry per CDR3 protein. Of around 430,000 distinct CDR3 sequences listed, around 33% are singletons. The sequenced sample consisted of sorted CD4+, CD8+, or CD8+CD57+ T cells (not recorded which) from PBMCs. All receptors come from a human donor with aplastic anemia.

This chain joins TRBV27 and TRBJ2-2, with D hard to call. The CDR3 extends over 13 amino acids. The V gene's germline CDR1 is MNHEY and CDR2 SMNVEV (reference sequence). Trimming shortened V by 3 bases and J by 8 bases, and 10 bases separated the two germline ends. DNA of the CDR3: TGTGCCAGCAGTTTCTTAGGTGATGGGGAGCTGTTTTTT. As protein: CASSFLGDGELFF.

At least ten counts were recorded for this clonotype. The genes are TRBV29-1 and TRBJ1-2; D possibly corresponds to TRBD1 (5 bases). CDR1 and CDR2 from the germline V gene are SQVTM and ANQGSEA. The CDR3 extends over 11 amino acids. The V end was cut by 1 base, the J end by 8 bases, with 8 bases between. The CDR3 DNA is TGCAGCGTTGAAGGCGGGGGGGGCTACACCTTC. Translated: CSVEGGGGYTF. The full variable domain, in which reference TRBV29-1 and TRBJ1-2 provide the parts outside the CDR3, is SAVISQKPSRDICQRGTSLTIQCQVDSQVTMMFWYRQQPGQSLTLIATANQGSEATYESGFVIDKFPISRPNLTFSTLTVSNMSPEDSSIYLCSVEGGGGYTFGSGTRLTVV.

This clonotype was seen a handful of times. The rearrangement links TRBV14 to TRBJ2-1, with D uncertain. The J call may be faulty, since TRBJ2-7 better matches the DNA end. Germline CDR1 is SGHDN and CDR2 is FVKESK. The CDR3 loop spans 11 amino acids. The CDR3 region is CASSQVNEQYF. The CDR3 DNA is TGTGCCAGCAGCCAAGTTAATGAGCAGTACTTC.

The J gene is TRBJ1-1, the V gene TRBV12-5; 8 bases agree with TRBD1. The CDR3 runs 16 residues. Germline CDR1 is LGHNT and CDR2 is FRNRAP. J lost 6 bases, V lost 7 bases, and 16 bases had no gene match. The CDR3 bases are TGTGCTAGTGCCTCTTCCCGACAGGGGATTATCTCTGAAGCTTTCTTT. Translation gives CASASSRQGIISEAFF. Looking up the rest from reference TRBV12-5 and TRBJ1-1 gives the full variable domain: DARVTQTPRHKVTEMGQEVTMRCQPILGHNTVFWYRQTMMQGLELLAYFRNRAPLDDSGMPKDRFSAEMPDATLATLKIQPSEPRDSAVYFCASASSRQGIISEAFFGQGTRLTVV.

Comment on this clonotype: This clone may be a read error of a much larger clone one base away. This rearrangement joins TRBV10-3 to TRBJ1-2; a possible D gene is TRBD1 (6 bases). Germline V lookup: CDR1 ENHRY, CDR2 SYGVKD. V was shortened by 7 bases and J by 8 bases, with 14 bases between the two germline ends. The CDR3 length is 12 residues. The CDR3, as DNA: TGTGCCATCACCGACACAGGGTTAGGCTACACCTTC. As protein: CAITDTGLGYTF.